One T cell receptor (beta chain) is described in this entry. Its target is not known. The CDR3 is 13 amino acids. After removal of 6 bases from V and 8 bases from J, the junction contained 5 bases not matched to a gene. Germline values: CDR1 MNHEY, CDR2 SVGAGI. TCRdb recomputed calls from the 5' RACE reads with MiXCR, one row per CDR3 protein. The data hold 76,000 or so distinct CDR3 sequences, with around 11% observed a single time. This sample stems from a study of early T cells in non-severe SARS-CoV-2 infection. Background on the study: Sequencing used unsorted whole-blood bulk RNA, so chains lack pairing. The study, taken as a whole, reports: Matching with VDJdb favored anti-spike CD8 responses (missing private and CD4 specificities).

The sequence came from an adult who was a healthcare worker with PCR-confirmed SARS-CoV-2 infection or an uninfected control (not recorded which). Source material: whole blood. This sequence joins TRBV6-5 and TRBJ2-1; 9 bases are a match to TRBD1. The CDR3: CASRDRGMDEQFF. CDR3 bases: TGTGCCAGCAGGGACAGGGGTATGGATGAGCAGTTCTTC.